This T cell receptor beta chain was found in a study of patients and donors after allogeneic stem cell transplantation. TCRdb ran MiXCR on the RT-PCR reads and lists one entry per CDR3 protein. Among more than 850,000 distinct CDR3 sequences listed, about a sixth were seen once. CDR3 size: 15 residues. V lost 4 bases and J 1 base, leaving 14 bases between the germline ends. Germline-derived CDR1 and CDR2 are SGHRS and YFSETQ. The gene calls are TRBV5-1 and TRBJ1-1; D is perhaps TRBD1 (5 bases). This clonotype originated in a human donor who was either an allogeneic HSCT recipient or a stem cell or donor lymphocyte infusion donor (not recorded which). It is not recorded whose cells these are; they may come from a transplant donor. The sample taken for sequencing was blood, either unsorted or a sorted T cell fraction (not recorded which). The CDR3 nucleotides read TGCGCCAGCAGCCCCTTGTCCGGGACGAACACTGAAGCTTTCTTT. This translates into CASSPLSGTNTEAFF.